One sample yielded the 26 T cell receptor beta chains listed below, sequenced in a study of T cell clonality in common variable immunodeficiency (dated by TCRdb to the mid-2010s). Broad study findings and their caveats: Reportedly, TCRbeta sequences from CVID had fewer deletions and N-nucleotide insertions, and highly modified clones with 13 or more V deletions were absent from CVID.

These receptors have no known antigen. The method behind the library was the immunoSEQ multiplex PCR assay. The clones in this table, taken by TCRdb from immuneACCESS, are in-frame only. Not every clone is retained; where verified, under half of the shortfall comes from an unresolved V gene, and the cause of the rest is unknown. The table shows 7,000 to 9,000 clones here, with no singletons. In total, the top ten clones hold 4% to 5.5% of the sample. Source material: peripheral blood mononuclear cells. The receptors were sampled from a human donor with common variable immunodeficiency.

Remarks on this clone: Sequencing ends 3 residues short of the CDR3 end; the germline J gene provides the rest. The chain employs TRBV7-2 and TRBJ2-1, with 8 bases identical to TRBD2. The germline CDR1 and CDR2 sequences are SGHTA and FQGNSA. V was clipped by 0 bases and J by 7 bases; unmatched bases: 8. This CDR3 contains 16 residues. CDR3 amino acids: CASSLASQRERNEQFF. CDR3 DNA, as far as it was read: TGTGCCAGCAGCTTAGCGTCCCAGCGGGAGAGAAATGAG.

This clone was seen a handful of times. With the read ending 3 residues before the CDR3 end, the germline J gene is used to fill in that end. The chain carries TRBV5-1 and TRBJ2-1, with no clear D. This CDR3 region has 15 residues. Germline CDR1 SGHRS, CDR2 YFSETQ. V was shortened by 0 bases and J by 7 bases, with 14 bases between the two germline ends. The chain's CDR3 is CASSLGGSNWNEQFF. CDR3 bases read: TGCGCCAGCAGCTTGGGCGGATCGAACTGGAATGAG. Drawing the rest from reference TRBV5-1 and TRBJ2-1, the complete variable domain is KAGVTQTPRYLIKTRGQQVTLSCSPISGHRSVSWYQQTPGQGLQFLFEYFSETQRNKGNFPGRFSGRQFSNSRSEMNVSTLELGDSALYLCASSLGGSNWNEQFFGPGTRLTVL.

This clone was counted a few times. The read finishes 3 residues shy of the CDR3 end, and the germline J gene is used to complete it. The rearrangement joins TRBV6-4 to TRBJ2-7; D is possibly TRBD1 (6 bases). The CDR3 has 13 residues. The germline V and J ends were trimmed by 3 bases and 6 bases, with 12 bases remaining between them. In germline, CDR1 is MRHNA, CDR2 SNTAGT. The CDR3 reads CASSEGSRGEQYF. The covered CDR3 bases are TGTGCCAGCAGTGAAGGCTCCAGGGGCGAG.

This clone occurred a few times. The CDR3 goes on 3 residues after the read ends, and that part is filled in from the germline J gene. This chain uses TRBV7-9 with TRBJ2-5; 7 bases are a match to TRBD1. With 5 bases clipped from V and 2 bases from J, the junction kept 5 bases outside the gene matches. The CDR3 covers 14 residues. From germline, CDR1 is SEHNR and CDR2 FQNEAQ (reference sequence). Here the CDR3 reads CASSQTGWQETQYF. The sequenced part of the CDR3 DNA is TGTGCCAGCAGCCAGACAGGGTGGCAAGAGACC.

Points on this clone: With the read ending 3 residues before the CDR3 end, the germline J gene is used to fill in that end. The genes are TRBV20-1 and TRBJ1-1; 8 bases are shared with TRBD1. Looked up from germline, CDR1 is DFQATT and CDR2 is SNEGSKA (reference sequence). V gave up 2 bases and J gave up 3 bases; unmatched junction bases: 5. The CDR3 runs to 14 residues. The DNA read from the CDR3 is TGCAGTGCTAGACAACGGACAGGGTACACTGAA. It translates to CSARQRTGYTE. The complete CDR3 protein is CSARQRTGYTEAFF.

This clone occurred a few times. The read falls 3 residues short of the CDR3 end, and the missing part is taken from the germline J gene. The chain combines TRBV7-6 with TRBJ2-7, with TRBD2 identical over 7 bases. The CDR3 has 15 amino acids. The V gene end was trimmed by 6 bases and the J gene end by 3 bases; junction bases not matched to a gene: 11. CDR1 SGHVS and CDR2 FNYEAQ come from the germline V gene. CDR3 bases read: TGTGCCAGCAGTCCTTCGGGGGGAAGGTTCTACGAG. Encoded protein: CASSPSGGRFYE. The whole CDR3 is CASSPSGGRFYEQYF.

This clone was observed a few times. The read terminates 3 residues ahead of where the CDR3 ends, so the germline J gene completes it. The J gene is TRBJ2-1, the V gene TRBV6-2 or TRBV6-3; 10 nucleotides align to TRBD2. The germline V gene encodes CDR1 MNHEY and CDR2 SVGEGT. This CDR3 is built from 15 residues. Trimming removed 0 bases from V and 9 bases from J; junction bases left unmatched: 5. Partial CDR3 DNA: TGTGCCAGCAGTTACTCAGCGGGAGGGCCATTTGAG. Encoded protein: CASSYSAGGPFE. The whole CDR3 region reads CASSYSAGGPFEQFF.

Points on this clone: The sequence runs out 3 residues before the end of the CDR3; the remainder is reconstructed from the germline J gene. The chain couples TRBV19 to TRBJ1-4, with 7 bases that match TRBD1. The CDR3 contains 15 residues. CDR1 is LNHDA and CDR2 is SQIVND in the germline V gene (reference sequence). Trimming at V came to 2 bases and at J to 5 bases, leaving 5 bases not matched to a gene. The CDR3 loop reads CASSIFSGGNEKLFF. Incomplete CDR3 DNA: TGTGCCAGTAGTATATTTTCAGGGGGGAATGAAAAA.

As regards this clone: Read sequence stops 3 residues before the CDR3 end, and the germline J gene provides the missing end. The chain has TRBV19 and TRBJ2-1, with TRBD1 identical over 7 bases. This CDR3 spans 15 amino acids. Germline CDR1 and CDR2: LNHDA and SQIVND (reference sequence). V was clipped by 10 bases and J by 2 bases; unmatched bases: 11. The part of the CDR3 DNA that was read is TGTGCCACTAAGACAGGGAGAAGGACCTACAATGAG. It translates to CATKTGRRTYNE. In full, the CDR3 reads CATKTGRRTYNEQFF.

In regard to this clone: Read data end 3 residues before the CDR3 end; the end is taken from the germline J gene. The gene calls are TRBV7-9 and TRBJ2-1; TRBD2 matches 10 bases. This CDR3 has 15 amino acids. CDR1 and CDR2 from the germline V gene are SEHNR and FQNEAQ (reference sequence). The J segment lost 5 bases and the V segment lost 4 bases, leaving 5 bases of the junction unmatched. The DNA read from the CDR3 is TGTGCCAGCAGCTGGGACAGCGGGAGGGACAATGAG. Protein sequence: CASSWDSGRDNE. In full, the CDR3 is CASSWDSGRDNEQFF.

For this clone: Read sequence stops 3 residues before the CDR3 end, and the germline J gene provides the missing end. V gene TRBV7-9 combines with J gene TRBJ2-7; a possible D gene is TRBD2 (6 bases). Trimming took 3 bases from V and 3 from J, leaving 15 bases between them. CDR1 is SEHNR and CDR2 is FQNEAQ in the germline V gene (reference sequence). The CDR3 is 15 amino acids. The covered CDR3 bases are TGTGCCAGCAGCTTTGGGGTCTGGGGGGACTACGAG. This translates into CASSFGVWGDYE. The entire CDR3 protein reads CASSFGVWGDYEQYF.

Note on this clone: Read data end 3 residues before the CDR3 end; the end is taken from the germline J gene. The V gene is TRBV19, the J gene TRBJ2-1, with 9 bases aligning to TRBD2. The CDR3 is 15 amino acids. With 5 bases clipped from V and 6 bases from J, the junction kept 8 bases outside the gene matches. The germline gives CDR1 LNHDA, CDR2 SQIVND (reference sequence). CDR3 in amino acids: CASSGSLAGPNEQFF. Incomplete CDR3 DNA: TGTGCCAGTAGTGGCTCCCTAGCGGGACCCAATGAG.

The sequenced CDR3 bases are TGTGCCAGTAGTATCCCGGGACTAGGGAGCGAG. Translating gives CASSIPGLGSE. The entire CDR3 is CASSIPGLGSEQYF. This chain uses TRBV19 with TRBJ2-7; the match to TRBD2 covers 8 bases. Coverage ceases 3 residues before the CDR3 finishes, and the germline J gene fills in the end. The trim removed 3 bases at V and 6 bases at J, leaving 7 bases unmatched. Germline V gene data show CDR1 as LNHDA and CDR2 as SQIVND (reference sequence). The length of the CDR3 is 14 residues. Using reference TRBV19 and TRBJ2-7 for the parts outside the CDR3, the full variable domain is DGGITQSPKYLFRKEGQNVTLSCEQNLNHDAMYWYRQDPGQGLRLIYYSQIVNDFQKGDIAEGYSVSREKKESFPLTVTSAQKNPTAFYLCASSIPGLGSEQYFGPGTRLTVT.

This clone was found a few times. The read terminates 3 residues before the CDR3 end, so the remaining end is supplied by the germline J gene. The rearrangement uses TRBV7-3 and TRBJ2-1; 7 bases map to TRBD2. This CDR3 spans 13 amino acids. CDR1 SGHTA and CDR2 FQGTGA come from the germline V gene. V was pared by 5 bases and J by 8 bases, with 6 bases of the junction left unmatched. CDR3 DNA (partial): TGTGCCAGCAGCCTGGTGGGGGGGGATGAG. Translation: CASSLVGGDE. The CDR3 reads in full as CASSLVGGDEQFF.

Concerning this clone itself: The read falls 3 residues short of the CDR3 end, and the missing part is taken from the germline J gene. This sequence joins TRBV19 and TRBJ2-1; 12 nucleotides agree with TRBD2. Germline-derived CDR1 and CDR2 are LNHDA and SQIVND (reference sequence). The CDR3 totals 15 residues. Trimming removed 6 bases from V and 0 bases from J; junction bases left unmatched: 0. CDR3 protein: CASRTSGSSYNEQFF. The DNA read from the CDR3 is TGTGCCAGTAGGACTAGCGGGAGCTCCTACAATGAG.

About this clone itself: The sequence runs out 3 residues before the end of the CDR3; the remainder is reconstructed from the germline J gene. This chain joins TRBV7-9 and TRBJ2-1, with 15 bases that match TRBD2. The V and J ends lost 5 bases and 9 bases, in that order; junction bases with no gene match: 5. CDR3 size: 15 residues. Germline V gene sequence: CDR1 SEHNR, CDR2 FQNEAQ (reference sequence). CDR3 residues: CASSPGLAGGGEQFF. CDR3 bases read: TGTGCCAGCAGCCCGGGACTAGCGGGAGGAGGTGAG.

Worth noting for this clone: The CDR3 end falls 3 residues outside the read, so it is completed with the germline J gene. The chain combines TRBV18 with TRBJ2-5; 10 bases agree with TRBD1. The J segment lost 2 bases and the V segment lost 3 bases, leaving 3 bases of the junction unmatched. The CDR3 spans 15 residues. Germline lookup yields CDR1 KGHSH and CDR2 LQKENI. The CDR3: CASSPPGQGQETQYF. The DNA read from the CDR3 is TGTGCCAGCTCACCGCCGGGACAGGGGCAAGAGACC.

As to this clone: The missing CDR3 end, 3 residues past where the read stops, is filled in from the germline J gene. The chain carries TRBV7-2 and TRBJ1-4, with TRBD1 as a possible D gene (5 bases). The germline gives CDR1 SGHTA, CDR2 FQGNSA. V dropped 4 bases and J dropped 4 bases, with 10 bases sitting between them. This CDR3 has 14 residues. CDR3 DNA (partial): TGTGCCAGCAGCTCGCAGGGAGTTAATGAAAAA. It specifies CASSSQGVNEK. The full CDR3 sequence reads CASSSQGVNEKLFF.

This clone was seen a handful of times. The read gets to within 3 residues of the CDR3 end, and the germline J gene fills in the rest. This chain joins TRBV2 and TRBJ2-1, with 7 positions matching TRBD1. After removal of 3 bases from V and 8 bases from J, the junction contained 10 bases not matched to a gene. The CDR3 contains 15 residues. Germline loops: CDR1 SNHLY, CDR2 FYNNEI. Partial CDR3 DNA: TGTGCCAGCAGTGATTCGCGACAGGGTGGGGATGAG. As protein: CASSDSRQGGDE. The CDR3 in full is CASSDSRQGGDEQFF.

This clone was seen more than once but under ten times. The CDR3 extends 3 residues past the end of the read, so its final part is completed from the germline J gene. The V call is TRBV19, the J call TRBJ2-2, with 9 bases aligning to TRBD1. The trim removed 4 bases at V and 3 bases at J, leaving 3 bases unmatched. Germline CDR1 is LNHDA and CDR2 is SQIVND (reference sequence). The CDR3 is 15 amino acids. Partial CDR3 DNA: TGTGCCAGTAGTAAACGGACAGGGGACACCGGGGAG. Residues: CASSKRTGDTGE. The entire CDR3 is CASSKRTGDTGELFF.

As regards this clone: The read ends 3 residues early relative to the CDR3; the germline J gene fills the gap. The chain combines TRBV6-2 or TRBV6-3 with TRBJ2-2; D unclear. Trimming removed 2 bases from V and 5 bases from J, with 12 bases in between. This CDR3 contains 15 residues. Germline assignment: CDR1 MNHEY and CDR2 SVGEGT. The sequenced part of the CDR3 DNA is TGTGCCAGCAGTTACAGGGTGGATTTGACCGGGGAG. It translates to CASSYRVDLTGE. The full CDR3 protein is CASSYRVDLTGELFF.

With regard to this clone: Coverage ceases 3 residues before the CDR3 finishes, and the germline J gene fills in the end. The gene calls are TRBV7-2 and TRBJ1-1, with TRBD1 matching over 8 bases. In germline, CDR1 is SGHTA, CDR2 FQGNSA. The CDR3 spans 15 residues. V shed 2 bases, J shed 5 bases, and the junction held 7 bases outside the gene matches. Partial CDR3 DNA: TGTGCCAGCAGCTTACTACAGGGGGGAGAAACTGAA. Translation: CASSLLQGGETE. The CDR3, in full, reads CASSLLQGGETEAFF.

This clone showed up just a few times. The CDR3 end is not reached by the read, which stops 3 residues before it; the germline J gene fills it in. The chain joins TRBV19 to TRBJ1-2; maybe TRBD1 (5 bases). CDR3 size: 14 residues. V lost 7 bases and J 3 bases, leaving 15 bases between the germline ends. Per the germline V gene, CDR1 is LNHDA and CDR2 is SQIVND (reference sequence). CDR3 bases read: TGTGCCAGTAACCCGGTAGGGGAGGACTATGGC. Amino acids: CASNPVGEDYG. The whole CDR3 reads CASNPVGEDYGYTF.

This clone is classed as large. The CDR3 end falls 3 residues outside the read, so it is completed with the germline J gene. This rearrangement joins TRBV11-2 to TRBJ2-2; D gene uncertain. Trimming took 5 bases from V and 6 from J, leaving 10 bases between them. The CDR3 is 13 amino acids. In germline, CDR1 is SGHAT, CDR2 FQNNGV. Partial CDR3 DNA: TGTGCCAGCAGCCAGGCCCCCTCCGGGGAG. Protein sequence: CASSQAPSGE. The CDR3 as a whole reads CASSQAPSGELFF.

The DNA read from the CDR3 is TGTGCCAGCAGCCCTAGGACAGGGAACTACGAG. As protein: CASSPRTGNYE. The whole CDR3 protein is CASSPRTGNYEQYF. The chain uses TRBV7-9 and TRBJ2-7, with 8 bases aligning to TRBD1. The CDR3 goes on 3 residues after the read ends, and that part is filled in from the germline J gene. The ends lost 5 bases at V and 3 bases at J; junction bases unmatched: 6. The CDR3 is made up of 14 amino acids. The germline V gene encodes CDR1 SEHNR and CDR2 FQNEAQ (reference sequence). Complete variable domain (other parts from reference TRBV7-9 and TRBJ2-7): DTGVSQNPRHKITKRGQNVTFRCDPISEHNRLYWYRQTLGQGPEFLTYFQNEAQLEKSRLLSDRFSAERPKGSFSTLEIQRTEQGDSAMYLCASSPRTGNYEQYFGPGTRLTVT.

CDR3 DNA (partial): TGTGCCAGCAGCACAGGGACTAGCGCCACAGATACG. Protein product: CASSTGTSATDT. The whole CDR3 sequence reads CASSTGTSATDTQYF. This sequence joins TRBV7-6 and TRBJ2-3; 10 positions agree with TRBD2. The read ends 3 residues early relative to the CDR3; the germline J gene fills the gap. CDR1 is SGHVS and CDR2 is FNYEAQ in the germline V gene. V shed 5 bases and J 2 bases; nucleotides not matched to a gene: 4. The CDR3 runs to 15 residues.